The entry below describes one T cell receptor (beta chain). As yet, its antigen is unknown. This record comes from a study of identical twins. Broader study findings: Memory repertoires lacked the insertion deficit that abundant cord blood beta clonotypes showed.

The germline V gene has CDR1 SEHNR and CDR2 FQNEAQ (reference sequence). The CDR3 loop spans 16 amino acids. Trimming left V 5 bases short and J 4 bases short, with 15 bases between. Template switching added a universal primer binding site, and final cDNA carried unique molecular identifiers. Using its own MiXCR run on the 5' RACE reads, TCRdb lists one record per CDR3 protein. This sample yields under 1 million distinct CDR3 sequences, of which 10% to 15% are seen a single time; roughly 1.6% belongs to the top ten. This sample was also put to use in a study of yellow fever vaccine responses in identical twins. That report adds: Reported findings indicate that twins' vaccine T cell responses seemed partially convergent, partially personalized.

V and J are TRBV7-9 and TRBJ1-6; perhaps TRBD1 as D (5 bases). Sequenced: PBMCs. This clonotype was obtained from a woman between 18 and 29 years old in good health. CDR3 sequence: CASSPGGVGYNSPLHF. The DNA for the CDR3 is TGTGCCAGCAGCCCGGGAGGGGTCGGGTATAATTCACCCCTCCACTTT.